This is a list of T cell receptor beta chains from one sample in a study of blood T cell repertoires in COVID-19. Libraries were prepared by immunoSEQ multiplex PCR; TCRdb keeps only in-frame clonotypes and omits some of them. The repertoire holds about 170,000 clones, with roughly 90% as singletons. The sample consisted of PBMCs or T cells enriched from blood (not recorded which). The receptors stem from a woman between 18 and 29 years old who had recovered from COVID-19. Each CDR3 is given with its conserved first and last residue.

j_call: TRBJ2-1
v_call: TRBV7-3
cdr3_aa: CASSSPGTSGSNEQFF

j_call: TRBJ2-1
v_call: TRBV4-2
cdr3_aa: CASSQDKAGVTYNEQFF

j_call: TRBJ2-1
v_call: TRBV4-3
cdr3_aa: CASSQDASSYNEQFF

j_call: TRBJ2-7
v_call: TRBV12-5
cdr3_aa: CASGLRGDEQYF

j_call: TRBJ2-5
v_call: TRBV7-9
cdr3_aa: CASATSSGSGETQYF

j_call: TRBJ1-2
v_call: TRBV19
cdr3_aa: CASEQGRGYTF

j_call: TRBJ2-2
v_call: TRBV5-5
cdr3_aa: CASSLGMIARNTGELFF

j_call: TRBJ2-7
v_call: TRBV18
cdr3_aa: CASSPTEQYEQYF

j_call: TRBJ2-7
v_call: TRBV5-4
cdr3_aa: CASSSSGEQYF

j_call: TRBJ1-1
v_call: TRBV7-6
cdr3_aa: CASAGGDRGHDTEAFF

j_call: TRBJ2-2
v_call: TRBV7-3
cdr3_aa: CASSPQGNTGELFF

j_call: TRBJ1-2
v_call: TRBV9
cdr3_aa: CASNRESSGYTF

j_call: TRBJ2-3
v_call: TRBV30
cdr3_aa: CAWSKGTTSTDTQYF

j_call: TRBJ2-5
v_call: TRBV5-1
cdr3_aa: CASSLIQGRLFETQYF

j_call: TRBJ2-3
v_call: TRBV27
cdr3_aa: CASSTPSGSTDTQYF

j_call: TRBJ1-1
v_call: TRBV18
cdr3_aa: CASSPLRDTEAFF

j_call: TRBJ2-3
v_call: TRBV10-3
cdr3_aa: CAIGAGETDTQYF

j_call: TRBJ2-1
v_call: TRBV4-1
cdr3_aa: CASSSPLTRTYNEQFF

j_call: TRBJ2-7
v_call: TRBV4-1
cdr3_aa: CASSQVTGQGAYEQYF

j_call: TRBJ2-1
v_call: TRBV4-3
cdr3_aa: CASSQEDRGSSAYNEQFF

j_call: TRBJ1-3
v_call: TRBV6-8
cdr3_aa: CASSYSNRINTIYF

j_call: TRBJ1-1
v_call: TRBV2
cdr3_aa: CASSLIRTLTTEAFF

j_call: TRBJ2-7
v_call: TRBV18
cdr3_aa: CASSPSRDEQYF

j_call: TRBJ2-5
v_call: TRBV5-4
cdr3_aa: CASSLRGVRETQYF

j_call: TRBJ2-7
v_call: TRBV5-5
cdr3_aa: CASSDSTSGTSYEQYF

j_call: TRBJ1-1
v_call: TRBV6-2/TRBV6-3
cdr3_aa: CASSYPEKGAGMNTEAFF

j_call: TRBJ1-1
v_call: TRBV6-2/TRBV6-3
cdr3_aa: CASSYGTGEAFF

j_call: TRBJ2-1
v_call: TRBV11-2
cdr3_aa: CASSLGTLQFF

j_call: TRBJ1-2
v_call: TRBV6-2/TRBV6-3
cdr3_aa: CASSRTGFYGYTF

j_call: TRBJ2-6
v_call: TRBV5-5
cdr3_aa: CASSLETRGWGSGANVLTF

j_call: TRBJ1-1
v_call: TRBV7-2
cdr3_aa: CASSLDPDSVTEAFF

j_call: TRBJ2-7
v_call: TRBV4-1
cdr3_aa: CASSQGLAGISYEQYF

j_call: TRBJ2-7
v_call: TRBV5-5
cdr3_aa: CASSLGRSPYEQYF

j_call: TRBJ2-5
v_call: TRBV28
cdr3_aa: CASKQREVPRTQYF

j_call: TRBJ2-2
v_call: TRBV19
cdr3_aa: CASSIPGTGGLTGELFF

j_call: TRBJ2-1
v_call: TRBV30
cdr3_aa: CAWISGAYNEQFF

j_call: TRBJ1-2
v_call: TRBV5-1
cdr3_aa: CASSDQGTAFYGYTF

j_call: TRBJ1-2
v_call: TRBV2
cdr3_aa: CASSRGTASYGYTF

j_call: TRBJ1-2
v_call: TRBV6-5
cdr3_aa: CASSLVGGGNYGYTF